The clone carrying this TCR beta chain was found a few times. The data originate from a study of early T cells in non-severe SARS-CoV-2 infection. J was trimmed by 0 bases and V by 4 bases; bases with no gene match: 3. The germline V gene has CDR1 SGHRS and CDR2 YFSETQ. This CDR3 has 15 residues. The library protocol tagged individual cDNA molecules with unique molecular identifiers. MiXCR, run by TCRdb on the 5' RACE reads, gives a single entry per CDR3 protein. The repertoire holds 27,000 or so distinct CDR3 sequences, about 4% seen once, with around 10% in the top ten. The sequence derives from an adult who was a healthcare worker with PCR-confirmed SARS-CoV-2 infection or an uninfected control (not recorded which). The genes are TRBV5-1 and TRBJ2-2, with 7 bases lining up with TRBD1. Sequenced input: whole blood. This CDR3 is CASSPTGPNTGELFF. The CDR3 DNA reads TGCGCCAGCAGCCCGACAGGGCCGAACACCGGGGAGCTGTTTTTT.